The present TCR beta chain was sequenced within a study of T-cell memory formation after mild COVID-19 (dated by TCRdb to 2020 to 2022). Regarding the research as a whole: TCR sequence clusters from the two donors were found to be largely donor specific. T-cell clones expanding and contracting after mild COVID-19 in two donors were tracked by longitudinal TCRalpha and TCRbeta repertoire sequencing. The cohort comprised two young, previously healthy adult volunteers, one female and one male. Results and caveats for the whole study, not just this receptor: Some responding clones were detected in pre-infection memory, which suggested that pre-existing cross-reactive memory T cells had joined the SARS-CoV-2 response. The study covered only two mild cases, and larger cohorts including severe cases with pre-infection samples were considered necessary. SARS-CoV-2 specificity was not confirmed for the second-wave clones peaking on day 37. Contracting CD4+ clones turned up mainly in the CM and EM memory subsets, whereas EMRA was where CD8+ clones were enriched. Clones contracting from day 15 to 85 had balanced CD4/CD8 phenotypes, while a second wave expanding from day 15 to 37 was biased towards CD4+.

Reads for this sample came from an Illumina NovaSeq 6000. TCRalpha and TCRbeta cDNA libraries were constructed by 5'RACE with constant-segment primers, with sample barcodes and unique molecular identifiers being introduced. RNA was extracted from every sample with Trizol reagent. Libraries were amplified in two PCR steps, with a second sample barcode and Illumina TruSeq adapters added in the second step. Sequencing of libraries was performed on an Illumina NovaSeq with 2 x 150 bp paired-end reads. The authors' analysis ran thus. The reads were demultiplexed and collapsed into UMI-guided consensus sequences using migec v1.2.7. Using mixcr v2.1.11, the UMI consensuses were aligned to TRA and TRB V and J templates and assembled into clonotypes. Expanded or contracted clonotypes were those called significant by both edgeR and NoisET, with noise models trained on biological replicates. edgeR calls used a false discovery rate-adjusted p below 0.01 and a log2 fold-change threshold of 1. PCA with hierarchical clustering of max-normalized trajectories of the 1000 most abundant clonotypes was used as exploratory dynamics analysis. Separately sequenced CD4+ and CD8+ repertoires were used to assign a CD4 or CD8 phenotype to each responding clone. The public reads were reprocessed in TCRdb via fastp at Q25 and MiXCR, keeping in-frame beta chains. Each entry merges the rows of one CDR3 protein and shows their most common DNA and genes. The authors' filters were not applied to this entry. For this sample the table gives about 620,000 distinct CDR3 sequences, of which more than 15% were detected only once. In total, the top ten clones hold about 12% of the sample.

Ficoll-Paque density gradient centrifugation was used to isolate PBMCs. About this clonotype: No antigen is known for it. No much larger clone exists at a distance of one base, and base qualities are not known.

Spanning cysteine to phenylalanine, the CDR3 consists of 14 amino acids. This entry keeps only the CDR3 DNA: 42 bases, framed from base 1. For CDR1 and CDR2, the germline V gene (reference sequence) lists DFQATT and SNEGSKA. Trimming takes 0 bases from V and 7 bases from J, and the germline ends sit 15 bases apart. This TCR was sampled from an adult woman who had mild COVID-19 (a few samples of this study predate the infection). The sample titles of this study are shuffled in the database, so cell type and time point are left out; the donor was told from shared clones. The rearrangement joined TRBV20-1 to TRBJ1-2, with the D gene call left open. Input material: PBMCs or a T cell subset sorted from them (not recorded which). The CDR3 reads as follows: CSARDKSIRLGYTF. The DNA sequence reads TGCAGTGCTAGAGATAAGAGCATTCGACTTGGCTACACCTTC.